Following are 32 T cell receptor beta chains from one sample sequenced in a study of cytomegalovirus exposure and HLA in healthy donors. Researchers ran the PCR with 60 Vbeta and 13 Jbeta primers. Repertoires were generated with immunoSEQ multiplex PCR, while TCRdb's copy carries only in-frame clones and drops some. The repertoire includes 100,000 to 150,000 clones, around 73% of them detected once, and approximately 1.4% sits in the top ten. The sequenced sample was PBMCs. These receptors all come from a female donor in good health and CMV-seronegative.

The chain joins TRBV4-2 to TRBJ2-5; possible D gene TRBD2, 5 bases. The J call may be mistaken, given a closer DNA end match to TRBJ2-7. Germline CDR1 LGHNA, CDR2 YNFKEQ. The CDR3 length is 15 residues. The CDR3 region has the DNA TGTGCCAGCAGCCAAGAAGATCGGGAATCCTACGAGCAGTACTTC. Translated, it gives CASSQEDRESYEQYF.

CDR3 nucleotide sequence: TGTGCCAGCAGGGTGGCTAGCGCAGATACGCAGTATTTT. Amino acids: CASRVASADTQYF. The chain uses TRBV6-6 and TRBJ2-3, with TRBD2 as a possible D gene (6 bases). Germline V gene sequence: CDR1 MNHNY, CDR2 SVGAGI (reference sequence). CDR3 length: 13 residues. The V end lost 6 bases, the J end lost 4 bases, and 11 bases lay between the germline ends.

This chain uses TRBV7-3 with TRBJ2-3; 8 bases fit TRBD1. Trimming cost V 5 bases and J 2 bases; bases outside gene matches: 3. This CDR3 is 14 amino acids long. Germline-derived CDR1 and CDR2 are SGHTA and FQGTGA. CDR3 sequence (DNA): TGTGCCAGCAGCCCAGGGGGCTTCACAGATACGCAGTATTTT. Translation: CASSPGGFTDTQYF.

The chain is built from TRBV7-6 and TRBJ2-7; 7 bases map to TRBD2. CDR1 is SGHVS and CDR2 is FNYEAQ in the germline V gene. The V segment lost 1 base and the J segment 6 bases; nucleotides outside the gene matches: 9. The CDR3 covers 15 residues. CDR3 bases: TGTGCCAGCAGCTTAGGGTCTAGCGGCGTCATCGAGCAGTACTTC. Its protein product is CASSLGSSGVIEQYF.

The J gene is TRBJ1-4, the V gene TRBV7-6, with D possibly TRBD1 on 5 matching bases. V lost 4 bases, J lost 8 bases, and 20 bases lay in between. Germline loops: CDR1 SGHVS, CDR2 FNYEAQ. This CDR3 is 16 amino acids long. CDR3 nucleotides: TGTGCCAGCAGCTCCCCCCTGGCAGGGTCTTTGGAAAAACTGTTTTTT. Residues: CASSSPLAGSLEKLFF.

The rearrangement joins TRBV20-1 to TRBJ2-5; D ambiguous. The CDR3 totals 11 residues. Germline lookup yields CDR1 DFQATT and CDR2 SNEGSKA (reference sequence). V was cut by 6 bases and J by 5 bases, with 10 bases left in between. The CDR3 protein is CSAQTRETQYF. For the CDR3, the DNA is TGCAGTGCCCAGACAAGGGAGACCCAGTACTTC.

On this clone itself: At one end, the junction sequence differs from germline, possibly due to a read error. The rearrangement joins TRBV4-1 to TRBJ2-6, with 13 bases matching TRBD2. CDR3 length: 19 residues. The germline gives CDR1 MGHRA, CDR2 YSYEKL. CDR3 sequence: CASSPGLAGDKSGANGLTF. DNA for the CDR3: TGCGCCAGCAGTCCAGGACTAGCGGGAGACAAATCAGGGGCCAACGGCCTGACTTTC.

This clone showed up just a few times. The J gene is TRBJ2-3, the V gene TRBV5-8, with D perhaps matching TRBD1 (6 bases). The germline V and J ends were trimmed by 2 bases and 1 base, with 11 bases remaining between them. Germline CDR1 and CDR2: SGHTS and YDEGEE. This CDR3 spans 15 amino acids. The CDR3 protein is CASSFRQDRTDTQYF. The CDR3, as DNA: TGTGCCAGCAGCTTTCGACAGGATCGCACAGATACGCAGTATTTT. Variable domain in full (rest from reference TRBV5-8 and TRBJ2-3): EAGVTQSPTHLIKTRGQQATLRCSPISGHTSVYWYQQALGLGLQFLLWYDEGEERNRGNFPPRFSGRQFPNYSSELNVNALELEDSALYLCASSFRQDRTDTQYFGPGTRLTVL.

Regarding this clone: Compared with germline, one end of the junction differs, possibly owing to a read error. The rearrangement links TRBV7-3 to TRBJ2-5, with 7 bases matching TRBD2. CDR1 SGHTA and CDR2 FQGTGA come from the germline V gene. This CDR3 region has 12 residues. CDR3 in DNA: TGTGCCAGCAGCCAACGGGGCCAGGGACTAAACTTC. Its protein product is CASSQRGQGLNF.

This clone was observed a few times. This chain links TRBV7-9 with TRBJ1-2; D gene uncertain. The germline gives CDR1 SEHNR, CDR2 FQNEAQ (reference sequence). CDR3 size: 13 residues. V was shortened by 1 base and J by 3 bases, with 6 bases between the two germline ends. CDR3 nucleotides: TGTGCCAGCAGCTTAGAAAGCGACTATGGCTACACCTTC. Translated, it gives CASSLESDYGYTF.

This clone was picked up a small number of times. The chain carries TRBV29-1 and TRBJ1-1; 11 bases agree with TRBD1. The V gene's germline CDR1 is SQVTM and CDR2 ANQGSEA. With 3 bases clipped from V and 1 base from J, the junction kept 4 bases outside the gene matches. The CDR3 is made up of 15 amino acids. The CDR3 sequence is CSVEDRGRGNTEAFF. CDR3 bases: TGCAGCGTTGAGGACAGGGGGCGGGGGAACACTGAAGCTTTCTTT.

The chain employs TRBV10-3 and TRBJ2-7; perhaps TRBD2 as D (5 bases). In germline, CDR1 is ENHRY, CDR2 SYGVKD. The CDR3 covers 14 residues. The V and J ends lost 0 bases and 1 base respectively, with 7 bases between them. CDR3 DNA sequence: TGTGCCATCAGTGAGTCGAGCGGTTCCTACGAGCAGTACTTC. It translates to CAISESSGSYEQYF.

This rearrangement joins TRBV7-3 to TRBJ2-7; 7 nucleotides line up with TRBD1. Trimming cost V 5 bases and J 6 bases; bases outside gene matches: 7. The CDR3 totals 13 residues. The germline V gene encodes CDR1 SGHTA and CDR2 FQGTGA. The CDR3 nucleotides read TGTGCCAGCAGCCTTCGCCCAGGGGGCGAGCAGTACTTC. Translating gives CASSLRPGGEQYF. The full variable domain, its missing parts supplied by reference TRBV7-3 and TRBJ2-7, is GAGVSQTPSNKVTEKGKYVELRCDPISGHTALYWYRQSLGQGPEFLIYFQGTGAADDSGLPNDRFFAVRPEGSVSTLKIQRTERGDSAVYLCASSLRPGGEQYFGPGTRLTVT.

The chain recombines TRBV5-4 with TRBJ2-4, with D tentatively TRBD1 (5 bases). Germline V gene data show CDR1 as SGHNT and CDR2 as YYREEE (reference sequence). V was clipped by 9 bases and J by 1 base, with 11 bases between them. This CDR3 has 13 amino acids. CDR3 protein: CATQGAAKNIQYF. DNA of the CDR3: TGTGCCACCCAGGGCGCGGCCAAAAACATTCAGTACTTC.

CDR3 coding DNA: TGTGCCAGTAGTCCCCCCTCACTAGCGGGAGATCCCAAGGGTGAGCAGTTCTTC. Translating gives CASSPPSLAGDPKGEQFF. The rearrangement links TRBV19 to TRBJ2-1, with TRBD2 matching over 11 bases. The germline V gene encodes CDR1 LNHDA and CDR2 SQIVND (reference sequence). The ends lost 5 bases at V and 9 bases at J; junction bases unmatched: 18. This CDR3 region has 18 residues.

This clone was counted between two and nine times. The rearrangement links TRBV4-3 to TRBJ1-1; D unresolved. Germline lookup yields CDR1 LGHNA and CDR2 YSLEER. V lost 1 base and J 7 bases, leaving 7 bases between the germline ends. The CDR3 spans 12 residues. DNA for the CDR3: TGCGCCAGCAGCCAAGGGGAGGGTGAAGCTTTCTTT. Its protein is CASSQGEGEAFF.

The chain combines TRBV5-1 with TRBJ2-1; possible D gene TRBD2, 6 bases. The germline V gene has CDR1 SGHRS and CDR2 YFSETQ. The CDR3 consists of 17 residues. V gave up 0 bases and J gave up 0 bases, with 13 bases separating them. DNA for the CDR3: TGCGCCAGCAGCTTGGGGGGACTCTTAAGCTCCTACAATGAGCAGTTCTTC. It is translated as CASSLGGLLSSYNEQFF.

The CDR3 DNA sequence: TGTGCCAGCTCACCTGGGACAGGTAGCAATCAGCCCCAGCATTTT. Encoded protein: CASSPGTGSNQPQHF. The V call is TRBV18, the J call TRBJ1-5; 8 positions match TRBD1. The junction had 1 base not matched to a gene; V was cut back by 3 bases and J by 0 bases. Germline V gene data show CDR1 as KGHSH and CDR2 as LQKENI. This CDR3 region has 15 residues.

The V call is TRBV5-1, the J call TRBJ2-5; perhaps TRBD2 as D (6 bases). V shed 4 bases and J shed 0 bases, with 13 bases lying between them. Germline values: CDR1 SGHRS, CDR2 YFSETQ. There are 15 residues in the CDR3. For the CDR3, the DNA is TGCGCCAGCAGCCCGGGGGAGAGGTACCAAGAGACCCAGTACTTC. This sequence encodes CASSPGERYQETQYF.

The chain has TRBV28 and TRBJ1-5, with D tentatively TRBD1 (6 bases). Germline values: CDR1 MDHEN, CDR2 SYDVKM. Trimming removed 5 bases at V and 5 bases at J, with 13 bases between. There are 14 residues in the CDR3. CDR3 coding DNA: TGTGCCAGCAGTCCTGGACAGTACGATCAGCCCCAGCATTTT. Translating it yields CASSPGQYDQPQHF. Variable domain in full (rest from reference TRBV28 and TRBJ1-5): DVKVTQSSRYLVKRTGEKVFLECVQDMDHENMFWYRQDPGLGLRLIYFSYDVKMKEKGDIPEGYSVSREKKERFSLILESASTNQTSMYLCASSPGQYDQPQHFGDGTRLSIL.

This chain links TRBV5-8 with TRBJ1-4; TRBD1 agrees at 9 bases. Germline loops: CDR1 SGHTS, CDR2 YDEGEE. This CDR3 region has 19 residues. The V gene end was trimmed by 0 bases and the J gene end by 0 bases; junction bases not matched to a gene: 9. The CDR3 here is CASSLDRDRVSSTNEKLFF. The CDR3 DNA follows: TGTGCCAGCAGCTTGGACCGGGACAGGGTATCATCAACTAATGAAAAACTGTTTTTT.

This clone was counted once. This chain connects TRBV9 to TRBJ1-2, with 8 nucleotides matching TRBD1. The junction had 5 bases not matched to a gene; V was cut back by 0 bases and J by 4 bases. This CDR3 has 15 residues. Germline V gene lookup returns CDR1 SGDLS and CDR2 YYNGEE. The CDR3 DNA follows: TGTGCCAGCAGCGTAGGGGACAGGCATTCCTATGGCTACACCTTC. Translation: CASSVGDRHSYGYTF.

This clone was picked up one time. The chain recombines TRBV5-1 with TRBJ1-4; 8 bases fit TRBD1. Germline V lookup: CDR1 SGHRS, CDR2 YFSETQ. The ends lost 4 bases at V and 4 bases at J; junction bases unmatched: 3. This CDR3 comprises 14 residues. CDR3 nucleotide sequence: TGCGCCAGCAGCCCCGGACAGGGTAATGAAAAACTGTTTTTT. Its translation: CASSPGQGNEKLFF.

This chain joins TRBV29-1 and TRBJ1-1; a weak D match, TRBD1 (6 bases). With 6 bases removed from V and 1 base from J, the gap between germline ends came to 12 bases. The CDR3 is 13 amino acids. CDR1 SQVTM and CDR2 ANQGSEA come from the germline V gene. The CDR3 DNA sequence: TGCAGCGTAGGGGGGGCTGGGAACACTGAAGCTTTCTTT. Translation: CSVGGAGNTEAFF. Using reference TRBV29-1 and TRBJ1-1 for the parts outside the CDR3, the full variable domain is SAVISQKPSRDICQRGTSLTIQCQVDSQVTMMFWYRQQPGQSLTLIATANQGSEATYESGFVIDKFPISRPNLTFSTLTVSNMSPEDSSIYLCSVGGAGNTEAFFGQGTRLTVV.

V usage is TRBV19 and J usage is TRBJ2-7; 9 nucleotides match TRBD2. The trim removed 0 bases at V and 4 bases at J, leaving 13 bases unmatched. Germline-derived CDR1 and CDR2 are LNHDA and SQIVND (reference sequence). This CDR3 region has 18 residues. The CDR3 loop reads CASSIDVVAGELAYEQYF. In DNA form, the CDR3 reads TGTGCCAGTAGTATAGATGTGGTAGCGGGAGAATTGGCGTACGAGCAGTACTTC.

This chain links TRBV4-3 with TRBJ2-7; no clear D gene. Deletions cut 0 bases from V and 2 bases from J, with 11 bases between. The germline gives CDR1 LGHNA, CDR2 YSLEER. The CDR3 extends over 15 amino acids. For the CDR3, the DNA is TGCGCCAGCAGCCAAGATGCTTCTACCACCTACGAGCAGTACTTC. This codes for CASSQDASTTYEQYF.

The chain carries TRBV30 and TRBJ2-1; 8 positions agree with TRBD2. V shed 8 bases and J 4 bases; nucleotides not matched to a gene: 7. This CDR3 has 13 amino acids. Germline values: CDR1 GTSNPN, CDR2 SVGIG (reference sequence). In DNA form, the CDR3 reads TGTGCCCGCGGGAGGAGCCTATACAATGAGCAGTTCTTC. Protein sequence: CARGRSLYNEQFF.

This chain connects TRBV5-1 to TRBJ2-3; possibly TRBD1 for D (6 bases). This CDR3 is built from 17 residues. V lost 4 bases, J lost 2 bases, and 20 bases lay in between. Germline CDR1 is SGHRS and CDR2 is YFSETQ. In nucleotides, the CDR3 is TGCGCCAGCAGCCGGGGCGCAGGGGCTGGTGACACAGATACGCAGTATTTT. Its protein is CASSRGAGAGDTDTQYF.

The chain's CDR3 is CASSRKLGTGSSYEQYF. DNA for the CDR3: TGTGCCAGCAGCCGGAAACTTGGTACAGGGAGCTCCTACGAGCAGTACTTC. The genes are TRBV5-4 and TRBJ2-7, with TRBD1 as a possible D gene (6 bases). Trimming cost V 4 bases and J 0 bases, with 20 bases left between them. Germline V CDR1 and CDR2: SGHNT, YYREEE (reference sequence). There are 17 residues in the CDR3.

This clone was seen only once. The rearrangement uses TRBV2 and TRBJ1-2; TRBD1 might be the D (5 bases). V dropped 1 base and J dropped 8 bases, with 14 bases sitting between them. Germline lookup yields CDR1 SNHLY and CDR2 FYNNEI. The CDR3 runs 14 residues. The CDR3: CASSEGGGFGGYTF. CDR3 in DNA: TGTGCCAGCAGTGAAGGGGGGGGGTTTGGCGGCTACACCTTC.

The rearrangement links TRBV27 to TRBJ2-1; D possibly corresponds to TRBD2 (6 bases). The ends were cut back, 3 bases at V and 6 bases at J, with 15 bases in the middle. The germline V gene has CDR1 MNHEY and CDR2 SMNVEV (reference sequence). The CDR3 covers 15 residues. The CDR3 bases are TGTGCCAGCAGTTTGTGGGACTCCGTTTCCAATGAGCAGTTCTTC. This encodes CASSLWDSVSNEQFF.

The CDR3: CASSLEHLGTLVTGELFF. CDR3 DNA sequence: TGTGCCAGCAGCTTAGAACACCTCGGGACATTAGTCACCGGGGAGCTGTTTTTT. The rearrangement joins TRBV7-9 to TRBJ2-2; D may be TRBD1 (6 bases). V was shortened by 1 base and J by 4 bases, with 19 bases between the two germline ends. This CDR3 comprises 18 residues. Germline CDR1 SEHNR, CDR2 FQNEAQ (reference sequence). Full variable domain (remainder filled in from reference TRBV7-9 and TRBJ2-2): DTGVSQNPRHKITKRGQNVTFRCDPISEHNRLYWYRQTLGQGPEFLTYFQNEAQLEKSRLLSDRFSAERPKGSFSTLEIQRTEQGDSAMYLCASSLEHLGTLVTGELFFGEGSRLTVL.